This TCR beta chain was recovered during a study of T-cell memory formation after mild COVID-19. With constant-segment primers, 5'RACE yielded cDNA libraries of TCR alpha and TCR beta that carried sample barcodes and UMIs. TCRdb re-analysed the 5' RACE reads in MiXCR, keeping a single row per CDR3 protein. The sample contains more than 100,000 distinct CDR3 sequences, 15% to 20% of which appear only once. Study results and caveats: Pre-infection memory carried some responding clones, suggesting that cross-reactive memory joined. Balance between CD4 and CD8 was seen in clones contracting day 15 to 85, and a CD4+ lean was seen in later expanders. What remained unconfirmed was the SARS-CoV-2 specificity of second-wave clones peaking on day 37.

V trimming: 4 bases; J trimming: 1 base; junction bases outside the gene matches: 5. Germline CDR1 SGHRS, CDR2 YFSETQ. This CDR3 contains 15 residues. Turning to this clonotype: What it binds is unknown.

Sequencing input: PBMCs or a T cell subset sorted from them (not recorded which). This chain uses TRBV5-1 with TRBJ2-3, with TRBD1 matching 8 bases. The receptor was derived from a man younger than 35 who had mild COVID-19 (a few samples of this study predate the infection). Cell type and time point are not known. DNA for the CDR3: TGCGCCAGCAGCCTCGGACAGGGCGGCACAGATACGCAGTATTTT. Its translation: CASSLGQGGTDTQYF.